This TCR beta chain stems from a study of blood T cells in healthy people across ages. Germline V gives CDR1 SGHRS, CDR2 YFSETQ. This CDR3 has 15 residues. V lost 4 bases to trimming and J lost 10 bases; unmatched junction nucleotides: 10. A second about 7 to 12 cycle PCR used barcoded and J-beta primers. Via MiXCR, TCRdb re-called the 5' RACE reads, giving one row per CDR3 protein. The sample has 700,000 to 900,000 distinct CDR3 sequences, around a quarter seen once; the top ten hold about 3%. This same sample was also taken into another study, of T cells of mothers and their children.

The chain links TRBV5-1 to TRBJ2-1; 11 bases agree with TRBD1. What was sequenced was blood. The TCR sequence derives from a boy between 10 and 17 years old in good health. CDR3 loop: CASSTMGQGVEEQFF. Written as DNA, the CDR3 is TGCGCCAGCAGCACCATGGGACAGGGGGTTGAAGAGCAGTTCTTC.